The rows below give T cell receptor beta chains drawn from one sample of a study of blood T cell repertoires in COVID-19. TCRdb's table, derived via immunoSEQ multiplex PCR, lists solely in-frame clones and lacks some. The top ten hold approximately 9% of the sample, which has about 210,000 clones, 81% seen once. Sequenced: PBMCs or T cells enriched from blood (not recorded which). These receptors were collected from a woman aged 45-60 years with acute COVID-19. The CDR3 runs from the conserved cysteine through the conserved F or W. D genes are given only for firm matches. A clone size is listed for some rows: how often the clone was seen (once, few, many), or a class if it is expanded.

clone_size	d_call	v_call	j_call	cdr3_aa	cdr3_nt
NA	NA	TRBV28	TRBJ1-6	CASNLPVYNSPLHF	TGTGCCAGCAACCTTCCGGTCTATAATTCACCCCTCCACTTT
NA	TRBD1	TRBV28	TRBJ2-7	CASSSPGQGIPYEQYF	TGTGCCAGCAGTTCTCCGGGACAGGGGATCCCCTACGAGCAGTACTTC
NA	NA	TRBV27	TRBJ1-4	CASSTGLGNEKLFF	TGTGCCAGCAGTACAGGGTTGGGTAATGAAAAACTGTTTTTT
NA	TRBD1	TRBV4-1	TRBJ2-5	CASSQGGRAGTGGKETQYF	TGCGCCAGCAGCCAAGGGGGGCGAGCCGGGACAGGGGGTAAAGAGACCCAGTACTTC
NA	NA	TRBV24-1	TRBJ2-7	CATSDYHYEQYF	TGTGCCACCAGTGATTATCACTACGAGCAGTACTTC
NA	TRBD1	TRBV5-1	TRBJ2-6	CASSSSPGQGLSGANVLTF	TGCGCCAGCAGCTCATCTCCGGGACAGGGCCTCTCTGGGGCCAACGTCCTGACTTTC
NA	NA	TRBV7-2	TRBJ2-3	CASSFSGFDTQYF	TGTGCCAGCAGCTTCTCAGGGTTCGATACGCAGTATTTT
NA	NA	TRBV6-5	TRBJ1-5	CASTSRGNQPQHF	TGTGCCAGCACCAGTAGGGGAAATCAGCCCCAGCATTTT
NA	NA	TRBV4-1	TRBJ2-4	CASSQAMVLAKNIQYF	TGCGCCAGCAGCCAAGCTATGGTGCTAGCCAAAAACATTCAGTACTTC
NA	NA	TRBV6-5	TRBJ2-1	CASSYSRGTEQFF	TGTGCCAGCAGTTACTCTCGGGGTACTGAGCAGTTCTTC
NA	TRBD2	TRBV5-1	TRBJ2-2	CASSSPEGIAGAGELFF	TGCGCCAGCAGCTCGCCGGAGGGGATAGCGGGGGCCGGGGAGCTGTTTTTT
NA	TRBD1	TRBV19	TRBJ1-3	CASGGQATSNTIYF	TGTGCCAGTGGAGGACAGGCAACATCCAACACCATATATTTT
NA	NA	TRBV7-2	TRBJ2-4	CASSLVTNLAKNIQYF	TGTGCCAGCAGCCTCGTAACAAACCTAGCCAAAAACATTCAGTACTTC
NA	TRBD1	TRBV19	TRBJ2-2	CASQTGGVVTGELFF	TGTGCCAGCCAGACAGGGGGCGTCGTAACCGGGGAGCTGTTTTTT
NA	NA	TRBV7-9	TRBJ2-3	CASSLSLAGITDTQYF	TGTGCCAGCAGCTTATCATTGGCGGGTATCACAGATACGCAGTATTTT
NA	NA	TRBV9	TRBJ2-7	CASSADHRRGEQYF	TGTGCCAGCAGCGCCGATCATCGCAGGGGCGAGCAGTACTTC
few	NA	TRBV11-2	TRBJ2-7	CASSFSASSDSEQYF	TGTGCCAGCAGCTTTAGTGCGAGCTCGGACTCGGAGCAGTACTTC
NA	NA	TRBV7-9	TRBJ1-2	CASSIIGGANYGYTF	TGTGCCAGCAGCATCATAGGGGGGGCTAACTATGGCTACACCTTC
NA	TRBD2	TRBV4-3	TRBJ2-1	CASSQDRGSGGAANEQFF	TGCGCCAGCAGCCAAGATCGGGGTAGCGGGGGGGCCGCCAATGAGCAGTTCTTC
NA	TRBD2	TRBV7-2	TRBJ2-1	CASSLVSGGASEQFF	TGTGCCAGCAGCTTAGTTAGCGGGGGGGCTAGTGAGCAGTTCTTC
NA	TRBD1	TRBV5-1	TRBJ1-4	CASSLEGQGVEKLFF	TGCGCCAGCAGCTTGGAAGGACAGGGGGTTGAAAAACTGTTTTTT
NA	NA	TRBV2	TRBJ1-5	CASSDTNQPQHF	TGTGCCAGCAGTGACACAAATCAGCCCCAGCATTTT
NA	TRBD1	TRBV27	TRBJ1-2	CASGRQGANYGYTF	TGTGCCAGCGGAAGACAGGGCGCTAACTATGGCTACACCTTC
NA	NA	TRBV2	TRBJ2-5	CASSGRHKETQYF	TGTGCCAGCAGTGGCCGACATAAAGAGACCCAGTACTTC
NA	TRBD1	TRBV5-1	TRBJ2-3	CASSPGQERTDTQYF	TGCGCCAGCAGCCCGGGACAGGAACGCACAGATACGCAGTATTTT
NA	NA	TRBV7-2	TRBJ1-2	CASSLFDKNYGYTF	TGTGCCAGCAGCTTATTTGACAAGAACTATGGCTACACCTTC
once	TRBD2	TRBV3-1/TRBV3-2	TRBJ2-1	CASSQELGTSGTGGVNEQFF	TGTGCCAGCAGCCAAGAACTAGGTACTAGCGGGACCGGCGGGGTGAATGAGCAGTTCTTC
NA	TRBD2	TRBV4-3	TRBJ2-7	CASSPQSSGARDEQYF	TGCGCCAGCAGCCCCCAGTCTAGCGGGGCCCGGGATGAGCAGTACTTC
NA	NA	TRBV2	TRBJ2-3	CASSALGADTQYF	TGTGCCAGCAGTGCCTTGGGAGCAGATACGCAGTATTTT
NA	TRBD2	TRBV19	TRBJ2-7	CASSIAGRAGGAYEQYF	TGTGCCAGTAGTATAGCCGGCCGGGCGGGAGGGGCCTACGAGCAGTACTTC
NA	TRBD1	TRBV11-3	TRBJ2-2	CASSLGQGTNTGELFF	TGTGCCAGCAGCCTAGGACAGGGGACGAACACCGGGGAGCTGTTTTTT
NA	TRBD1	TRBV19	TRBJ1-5	CASNLGQGTYQPQHF	TGTGCCAGTAACCTAGGACAGGGAACTTATCAGCCCCAGCATTTT
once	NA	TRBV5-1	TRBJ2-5	CASSLAINEGTQYF	TGCGCCAGCAGCTTGGCCATCAATGAGGGGACCCAGTACTTC
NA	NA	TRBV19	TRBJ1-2	CASSIIPRDYGYTF	TGTGCCAGTAGTATAATTCCCAGGGACTATGGCTACACCTTC
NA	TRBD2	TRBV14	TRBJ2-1	CASSPGTRSSYNEQFF	TGTGCCAGCAGCCCCGGGACTAGGAGCTCCTACAATGAGCAGTTCTTC
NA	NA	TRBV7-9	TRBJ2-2	CASSPPGGGLTNTGELFF	TGTGCCAGCAGCCCACCTGGGGGGGGCCTTACTAACACCGGGGAGCTGTTTTTT
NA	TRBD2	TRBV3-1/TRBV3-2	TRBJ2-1	CASSQDSSGGSSYNEQFF	TGTGCCAGCAGCCAAGATAGTAGCGGGGGGTCGTCCTACAATGAGCAGTTCTTC
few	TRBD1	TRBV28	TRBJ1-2	CASSYRDRVGYGYTF	TGTGCCAGCAGTTACAGGGACAGGGTGGGGTATGGCTACACCTTC
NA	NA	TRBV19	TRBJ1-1	CATITDRNTEAFF	TGTGCCACGATTACAGACAGGAACACTGAAGCTTTCTTT
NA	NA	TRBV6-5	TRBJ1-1	CASKKSGGNTEAFF	TGTGCCAGCAAGAAATCGGGGGGGAACACTGAAGCTTTCTTT
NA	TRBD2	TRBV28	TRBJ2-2	CASSLGGARTGELFF	TGTGCCAGCAGCCTCGGGGGGGCGCGCACCGGGGAGCTGTTTTTT
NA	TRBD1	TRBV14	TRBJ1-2	CASSPQGYYGYTF	TGTGCCAGCAGCCCACAGGGGTACTATGGCTACACCTTC
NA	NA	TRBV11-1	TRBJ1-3	CASSFARGTVGNTIYF	TGTGCCAGCAGCTTCGCCCGGGGGACGGTTGGAAACACCATATATTTT
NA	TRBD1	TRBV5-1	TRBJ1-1	CASETGTGGRRGEAFF	TGCGCCAGCGAAACCGGGACAGGGGGCCGGAGGGGTGAAGCTTTCTTT
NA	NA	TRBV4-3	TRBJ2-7	CASSQFLGGTYEQYF	TGCGCCAGCAGCCAATTCCTGGGGGGAACCTACGAGCAGTACTTC
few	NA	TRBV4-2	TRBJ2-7	CASSQGVAAEQYF	TGTGCCAGCAGCCAAGGGGTAGCGGCCGAGCAGTACTTC
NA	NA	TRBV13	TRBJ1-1	CASSSRGTEAFF	TGTGCCAGCAGCTCCCGAGGTACTGAAGCTTTCTTT
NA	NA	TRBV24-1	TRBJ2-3	CATSDPGVPTDTQYF	TGTGCCACCAGTGACCCAGGGGTCCCCACAGATACGCAGTATTTT
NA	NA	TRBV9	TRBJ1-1	CASSVGIQGPSPFF	TGTGCCAGCAGCGTAGGTATTCAGGGGCCGTCACCTTTCTTT
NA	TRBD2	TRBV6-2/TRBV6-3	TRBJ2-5	CASSYPRLAGAAIQETQYF	TGTGCCAGCAGTTACCCTCGACTAGCGGGGGCGGCCATACAAGAGACCCAGTACTTC
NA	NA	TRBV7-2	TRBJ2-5	CASSLGPGGGYQETQYF	TGTGCCAGCAGCTTAGGCCCGGGGGGCGGGTACCAAGAGACCCAGTACTTC
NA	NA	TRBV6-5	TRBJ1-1	CASSYSGAAANTEAFF	TGTGCCAGCAGTTACTCTGGGGCGGCGGCAAACACTGAAGCTTTCTTT
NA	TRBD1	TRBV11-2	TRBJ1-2	CASSSGGEGYGYTF	TGTGCCAGCAGCTCAGGGGGCGAGGGCTATGGCTACACCTTC
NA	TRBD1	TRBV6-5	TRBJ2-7	CASSYSDRGGVEQYF	TGTGCCAGCAGTTACTCGGACAGGGGGGGTGTCGAGCAGTACTTC